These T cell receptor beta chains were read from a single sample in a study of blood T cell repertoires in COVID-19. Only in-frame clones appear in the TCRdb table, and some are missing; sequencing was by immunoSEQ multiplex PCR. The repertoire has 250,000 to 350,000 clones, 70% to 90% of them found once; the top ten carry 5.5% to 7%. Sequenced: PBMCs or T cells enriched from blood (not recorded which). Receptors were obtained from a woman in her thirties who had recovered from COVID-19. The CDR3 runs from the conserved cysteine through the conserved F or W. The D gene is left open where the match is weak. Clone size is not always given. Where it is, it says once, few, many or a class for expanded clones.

TGTGCCAGCAGCTTAACAGCAGACGGTCCCTCGGGGCAGTACTTC | CASSLTADGPSGQYF | - | TRBJ2-7 | once | TRBV7-3
TGCGCCAGCAGCCAAGATTTGGGGGGGAGAAAACTGTTTTTT | CASSQDLGGRKLFF | - | TRBJ1-4 | - | TRBV4-3
TGCGCCAGCAGCTTGGACGGACAAGGCAATCAGCCCCAGCATTTT | CASSLDGQGNQPQHF | - | TRBJ1-5 | few | TRBV5-1
TGTGCCAGCAGTTATGACAGGGGGGTTATTTTTTTT | CASSYDRGVIFF | TRBD1 | TRBJ1-5 | - | TRBV6-2/TRBV6-3
TGTGCCAGCAGCCTTTGGACTAGCGGTACGAGGGATACGCAGTATTTT | CASSLWTSGTRDTQYF | TRBD2 | TRBJ2-3 | - | TRBV9
TGTGCCAGCAGCTCGTCTGGACTACTTAAAGTGTACACTGAAGCTTTCTTT | CASSSSGLLKVYTEAFF | - | TRBJ1-1 | - | TRBV5-6
TGTGCCTGGAGTTTCCCGACTAGCGGAAAAACCACAGATACGCAGTATTTT | CAWSFPTSGKTTDTQYF | TRBD2 | TRBJ2-3 | once | TRBV30
TGCGCCAGCAGCCAAGGAATCTTGGGGGCGCGCACCGGGGAGCTGTTTTTT | CASSQGILGARTGELFF | - | TRBJ2-2 | - | TRBV4-3
TGTGCCATCAGAGGGACAGCCTCTGGAAACACCATATATTTT | CAIRGTASGNTIYF | TRBD1 | TRBJ1-3 | - | TRBV10-3
TGTGCCTGTTCTAGGGGACAGGCGCTTGAAGCTTTCTTT | CACSRGQALEAFF | TRBD1 | TRBJ1-1 | - | TRBV30
TGTGCCAGCAGCTTAGCGGGCAGGGTGGGCTATGGCTACACCTTC | CASSLAGRVGYGYTF | - | TRBJ1-2 | - | TRBV7-9
TGTGCCAGCAGCCCACGGGGACAGGGGGCCACTGAAGCTTTCTTT | CASSPRGQGATEAFF | TRBD1 | TRBJ1-1 | - | TRBV6-2/TRBV6-3
TGTGCCAGTAGTATTGGAGGTCCCCAGGCCCAGTTCTTC | CASSIGGPQAQFF | - | TRBJ2-1 | - | TRBV19
TGTGCCAGCAGCCCTGACACGGGACAGGGAGTATCAAGCTACACCTTC | CASSPDTGQGVSSYTF | TRBD1 | TRBJ1-2 | - | TRBV7-9
TGTGCCAGCAGCCCGGGAGGACCGAACACTGAAGCTTTCTTT | CASSPGGPNTEAFF | - | TRBJ1-1 | - | TRBV7-9
TGTGCCAGCAGCCAGGGCCGGTCCCTCCACTTT | CASSQGRSLHF | - | TRBJ1-6 | - | TRBV3-1/TRBV3-2
TGTGCCAGCAGCCCCGCGGTGCCCACGACTCATGAGCAGTTCTTC | CASSPAVPTTHEQFF | - | TRBJ2-1 | - | TRBV3-1/TRBV3-2
TGCGCCAGCAGCTTGGACAGGTACAATGAGCAGTTCTTC | CASSLDRYNEQFF | - | TRBJ2-1 | - | TRBV5-1
TGTGCCAGCAGCCAGGAGACAGGGGGCGCGTGGGACTATGGCTACACCTTC | CASSQETGGAWDYGYTF | TRBD1 | TRBJ1-2 | - | TRBV14
TGTGCCAGCAGCGACTCAAGGAGTCCGGAGCAGTACTTC | CASSDSRSPEQYF | - | TRBJ2-7 | - | TRBV5-5
TGTGCCAGTAGTACAGGGGGATATGGCTACACCTTC | CASSTGGYGYTF | TRBD1 | TRBJ1-2 | - | TRBV19
TGTGCCAGCAGTTACCAGGTCGGCCAGCCCCAGCATTTT | CASSYQVGQPQHF | - | TRBJ1-5 | - | TRBV6-5
TGTGCCAGCTCACAAGGTGGGGGGATAACGATCGCTGAAGCTTTCTTT | CASSQGGGITIAEAFF | - | TRBJ1-1 | few | TRBV18
TGTGCCAGTAGTGGCACCCAGCGGACGCTTGAAGCTTTCTTT | CASSGTQRTLEAFF | - | TRBJ1-1 | - | TRBV19
TGTGCCAGTAGTAGGACAGGGATCGGCTATTCCTACAATGAGCAGTTCTTC | CASSRTGIGYSYNEQFF | TRBD1 | TRBJ2-1 | - | TRBV19
TGTGCCAGCAACTTACCGGAGGTGGGAAGTTCCTATAATTCACCCCTCCACTTT | CASNLPEVGSSYNSPLHF | - | TRBJ1-6 | - | TRBV7-9
TGTGCCAGCAGCCCCTTGGGGACTGAGACCCAGTACTTC | CASSPLGTETQYF | - | TRBJ2-5 | - | TRBV3-1/TRBV3-2
TGTGCCAGCAGCCCCCGGACAGTCGATGGCTACACCTTC | CASSPRTVDGYTF | - | TRBJ1-2 | - | TRBV13
TGTGCCGGGGGACATGAGAACACCGGGGAGCTGTTTTTT | CAGGHENTGELFF | - | TRBJ2-2 | - | TRBV24-1
TGTGCCAGTAGTATGGTCCCTGGGCAGGGTCAAGATACGCAGTATTTT | CASSMVPGQGQDTQYF | - | TRBJ2-3 | once | TRBV19
TGTGCCAGCATTGGGCAGGTCTCTGGAAACACCATATATTTT | CASIGQVSGNTIYF | - | TRBJ1-3 | - | TRBV6-5
TGCGCCAGCAGCCAAATACAGACAGGAAATGGCTACACCTTC | CASSQIQTGNGYTF | - | TRBJ1-2 | - | TRBV4-1
TGTGCCAGCAGCGTAGGCCCCCCCAGTTACGAGCAGTACTTC | CASSVGPPSYEQYF | - | TRBJ2-7 | - | TRBV9
TGTGCCAGCAGCGGAGCTGGGACAGGGGTACGGCCCCAGCATTTT | CASSGAGTGVRPQHF | TRBD1 | TRBJ1-5 | - | TRBV7-2
TGTGCCAGCAGCCCTCAGGGAGGCGAGCAGTACTTC | CASSPQGGEQYF | - | TRBJ2-7 | - | TRBV11-3
TGTGCCAGTAGCCCGGACAGGGGGGTTACAGATACGCAGTATTTT | CASSPDRGVTDTQYF | TRBD1 | TRBJ2-3 | - | TRBV19
TGCGCCAGCAGCGCGGGGGGGACCTACAATGAGCAGTTCTTC | CASSAGGTYNEQFF | TRBD2 | TRBJ2-1 | - | TRBV5-1
TGCAGCGTTGATCTGCTCTGGGCCACTGAAGCTTTCTTT | CSVDLLWATEAFF | - | TRBJ1-1 | - | TRBV29-1
TGTGCCAGCAGCCAAGATCCACAGGGGAACACTGAAGCTTTCTTT | CASSQDPQGNTEAFF | - | TRBJ1-1 | - | TRBV3-1/TRBV3-2
TGTGCCAGCAGCTATAAGACAGGGATCATCACTGAAGCTTTCTTT | CASSYKTGIITEAFF | TRBD1 | TRBJ1-1 | - | TRBV7-2
TGTGCCAGCAGCTTGGGAGACAGGGACCCAGAAGCTTTCTTT | CASSLGDRDPEAFF | TRBD1 | TRBJ1-1 | - | TRBV5-4
TGTGCCAGCTCACAGGACAGCAACACTGAAGCTTTCTTT | CASSQDSNTEAFF | - | TRBJ1-1 | - | TRBV18
TGTGCCAGCAGCGTAGCGGTCGCCGGGGAGCTGTTTTTT | CASSVAVAGELFF | - | TRBJ2-2 | - | TRBV9
TGTGCCTGGAGTTCTCTGGGGGGGGGTTCACCCCTCCACTTT | CAWSSLGGGSPLHF | - | TRBJ1-6 | - | TRBV30
TGTGCCAGCAGGACGACAGGGGGCTCTGGAAACACCATATATTTT | CASRTTGGSGNTIYF | TRBD1 | TRBJ1-3 | - | TRBV27
TGTGCCAGCAGCGTAGACCCCAGCGGTACGGGGGGAAACACCATATATTTT | CASSVDPSGTGGNTIYF | - | TRBJ1-3 | - | TRBV9
TGTGCCAGCAGTGATTCGCCTAGCGGGGGACCCGGACGGGAGACCCAGTACTTC | CASSDSPSGGPGRETQYF | TRBD2 | TRBJ2-5 | - | TRBV6-1
TGTGCCTGGAGTCGGGAGAACACTGAAGCTTTCTTT | CAWSRENTEAFF | - | TRBJ1-1 | few | TRBV30
TGTGCCAGTGGGGGGGAGAACACTGAAGCTTTCTTT | CASGGENTEAFF | - | TRBJ1-1 | few | TRBV9
TGTGCCAGCAACCAGGGGCTTTCCTACGAGCAGTACTTC | CASNQGLSYEQYF | - | TRBJ2-7 | - | TRBV7-9
TGCGCCAGCAGCGACGGTACAGGGGGCTCATTCGAAAAACTGTTTTTT | CASSDGTGGSFEKLFF | TRBD1 | TRBJ1-4 | - | TRBV5-1
TGTGCCAGCAGCTTATCCGGACAGGCCCCCCACGGGGAGCTGTTTTTT | CASSLSGQAPHGELFF | TRBD1 | TRBJ2-2 | - | TRBV7-9
TGTGCCAGCAGCTTAGGACAGACCGGGGAGCTGTTTTTT | CASSLGQTGELFF | - | TRBJ2-2 | - | TRBV11-2
TGTGCCACCAGCAGAGACAGGGGCTACGAGCAGTACTTC | CATSRDRGYEQYF | - | TRBJ2-7 | - | TRBV15
TGTGCCAGCAGTCCTGAAACAGGGGTCACTGAAGCTTTCTTT | CASSPETGVTEAFF | TRBD1 | TRBJ1-1 | - | TRBV2